The rows below give T cell receptor beta chains drawn from one sample of a study of ipilimumab plus nivolumab after autologous stem cell transplantation. Clones were sequenced by immunoSEQ multiplex PCR, and TCRdb holds only the in-frame ones, with some missing. The sample has 17,000 or so clones; approximately 79% are singletons. Here the sequenced sample was PBMCs, taken in a trial of ipilimumab plus nivolumab as post-transplant consolidation. These TCRs come from a male donor with diffuse large B-cell lymphoma. CDR3s include the opening cysteine and the closing phenylalanine or tryptophan.

V gene	J gene	CDR3 protein
TRBV11-3	TRBJ1-1	CASSLTAGSNTEAFF
TRBV16	TRBJ2-2	CASSQFAPPAGELFF
TRBV11-2	TRBJ2-3	CASSLVGTRLDTQYF
TRBV7-2	TRBJ2-2	CASSLGSSTRELFF
TRBV27	TRBJ2-2	CASRSDRGLTGELFF
TRBV7-9	TRBJ2-3	CASSPELYTDTQYF
TRBV6-6	TRBJ1-3	CASSYRGTIYF
TRBV7-9	TRBJ1-3	CASSAVSSGNTIYF
TRBV7-3	NA	CASSFPQGQDEQYF
TRBV15	TRBJ1-4	CATSLPNEKLFF
TRBV11-2	TRBJ1-2	CASSLAGTESYGYTF
TRBV7-6	TRBJ2-7	CASSPQQSAEQYF
TRBV29-1	TRBJ2-1	CSVVGYNEQFF
TRBV13	TRBJ1-1	CASSRDTVKKAFF
TRBV5-1	TRBJ2-1	CASSPGGSYNEQFF
TRBV11-3	TRBJ1-1	CASSLDPASRPEAFF
TRBV5-1	TRBJ1-1	CASSPRSDMNTEAFF
TRBV10-1	TRBJ2-7	CASSKGQGRNEQYF
TRBV6-1	TRBJ2-7	CASSSPGTGREQYF
TRBV11-2	TRBJ1-2	CASSLNQGGVYGYTF
TRBV19	TRBJ1-5	CASSIAGGGRSQPQHF
TRBV4-1	TRBJ2-3	CASSQEGGTDTQYF
TRBV5-4	TRBJ2-1	CASSRDNEQFF
TRBV11-1	TRBJ2-3	CASSRLAAGTDTQYF
TRBV5-1	TRBJ2-1	CASSWGGPSYNEQFF
TRBV2	TRBJ2-5	CASREGLAVRTETQYF
TRBV9	TRBJ2-1	CASSVFQTSGIYNEQFF